The source of this T cell receptor (beta chain) is a study of OX40 agonist ivuxolimab in advanced cancers. In terms of the full investigation: Ivuxolimab, which targeted the costimulatory receptor OX40 (CD134), was an agonistic, fully human IgG2 monoclonal antibody. Of the roughly 50 dose-escalation patients, hepatocellular carcinoma was present in around 20, melanoma in roughly 15, renal cell carcinoma in 9 and head and neck cancer in 9. Intravenous ivuxolimab was administered to patients every 2 weeks at six dose levels: 0.01, 0.1, 0.3, 1.5, 3 and 10 mg/kg. In the dose-escalation cohort, 82.7% of patients were male, and the mean age was approximately 60 years, with a range of 23 to 79. Peripheral TCRbeta sequencing aimed to test whether ivuxolimab altered TCR sequence diversity and caused clonal T-cell expansion. Prior anti-PD-1, anti-PD-L1 or anti-CTLA-4 therapy was permitted, and less than 45% of dose-escalation patients had received checkpoint inhibitors. Three dose-escalation patients achieved partial responses, one with hepatocellular carcinoma and two with cutaneous melanoma. The paper reports the monotherapy dose-escalation portion (N = 52 patients) of the phase I ivuxolimab trial.

Study-level results and caveats: Partial responders in the 0.1-3.0 mg/kg groups had among the lowest normalized peripheral clonal expansion, especially among CD8+ T cells. At doses of 0.1 to 3.0 mg/kg, clonal expansion of both CD4+ and CD8+ T cells in blood was seen between baseline and week 6. Which antigens the clonally expanded peripheral T cells were specific for was not determined. After ivuxolimab, expanded clones were on average more numerous among CD8+ T cells than among CD4+ T cells. Low levels of normalized T-cell clonal expansion were also seen in some nonresponding patients.

Genomic DNA was isolated from the sorted cells so that the TCRbeta CDR3 region could be sequenced. TCRbeta CDR3 regions were sequenced using the immunoSEQ Assay. This immuneACCESS table, as held by TCRdb, lists in-frame sequences with V and J called but not all clones. Of the missing ones, under half trace to an unresolved V gene in checked studies; the others have no known cause. The sample has 50,000 or so clones on record, approximately 81% of them singletons. The leading ten clones occupy about a fifth of the sample. As to this clone: It lacks a known antigen. Per-base quality was not reported, and no clone a single base away is much larger than it.

The trial excluded patients who had a history of autoimmune disease or were on systemic immunosuppression. In every dose cohort, peripheral blood was drawn for TCR sequencing at baseline, cycle 4 day 1, and cycle 7 day 1. The samples were taken from a phase I, first-in-human, multicenter, open-label dose-escalation trial of ivuxolimab. Adults with locally advanced or metastatic head and neck squamous cell, hepatocellular, melanoma or renal cell carcinoma were enrolled in the trial. CD4+ and CD8+ T cells were sorted separately from peripheral blood before TCR sequencing. Measured from the cysteine to the phenylalanine, the CDR3 is 16 residues long. Only the CDR3 region is kept as DNA, spanning 48 bases read in frame from base 1. CDR1 and CDR2 are drawn from the germline V gene: SGHTS, YDEGEE. Trimming removed 4 bases from V and 1 base from J, leaving 14 bases between the germline ends.

The sequence is built from TRBV5-8 and TRBJ2-2, with TRBD1 as a weak D call on 6 bases. The sequence was collected from an adult with an advanced solid tumor such as melanoma, head and neck, liver or kidney cancer. Sequencing used CD4+ or CD8+ T cells sorted from blood, obtained in a trial of the OX40 agonist ivuxolimab. This receptor carries the CDR3 CASSPLPGVNTGELFF. The bases read TGTGCCAGCAGCCCACTTCCAGGGGTGAACACCGGGGAGCTGTTTTTT.